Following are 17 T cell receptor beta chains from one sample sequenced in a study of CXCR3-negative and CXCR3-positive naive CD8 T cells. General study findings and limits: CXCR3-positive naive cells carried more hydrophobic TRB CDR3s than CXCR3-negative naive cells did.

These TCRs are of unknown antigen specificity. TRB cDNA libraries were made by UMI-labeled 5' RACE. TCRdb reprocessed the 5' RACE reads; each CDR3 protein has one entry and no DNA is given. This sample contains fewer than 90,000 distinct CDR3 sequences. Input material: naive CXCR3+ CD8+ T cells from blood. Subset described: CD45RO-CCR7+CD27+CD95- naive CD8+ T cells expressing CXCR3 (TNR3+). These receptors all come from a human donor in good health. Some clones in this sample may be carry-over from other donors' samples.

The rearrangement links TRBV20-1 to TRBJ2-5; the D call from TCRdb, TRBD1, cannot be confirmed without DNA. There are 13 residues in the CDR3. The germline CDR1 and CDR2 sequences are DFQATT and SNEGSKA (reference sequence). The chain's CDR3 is CSARGPPVWTQYF.

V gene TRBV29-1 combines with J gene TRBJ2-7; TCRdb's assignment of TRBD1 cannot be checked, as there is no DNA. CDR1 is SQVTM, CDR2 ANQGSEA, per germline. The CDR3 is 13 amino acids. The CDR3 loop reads CSAGGQGGYEQYF.

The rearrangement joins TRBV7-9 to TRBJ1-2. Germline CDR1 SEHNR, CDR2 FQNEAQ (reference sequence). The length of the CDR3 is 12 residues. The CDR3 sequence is CASSLDVSGYTF.

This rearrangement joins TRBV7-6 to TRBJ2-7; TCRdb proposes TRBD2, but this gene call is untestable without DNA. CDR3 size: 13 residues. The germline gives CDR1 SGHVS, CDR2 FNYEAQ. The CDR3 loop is CAGSQGGNYEQYF.

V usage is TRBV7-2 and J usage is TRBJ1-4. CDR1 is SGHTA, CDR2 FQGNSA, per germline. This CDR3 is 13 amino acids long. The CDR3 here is CASSLYQEEKLFF.

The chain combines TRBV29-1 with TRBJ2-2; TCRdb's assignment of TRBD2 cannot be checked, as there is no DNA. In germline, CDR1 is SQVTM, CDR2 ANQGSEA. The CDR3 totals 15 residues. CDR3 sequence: CSVAMTSGGTGELFF.

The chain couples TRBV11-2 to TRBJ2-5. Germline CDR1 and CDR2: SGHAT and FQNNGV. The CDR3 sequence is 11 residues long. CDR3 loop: CASSLEETQYF.

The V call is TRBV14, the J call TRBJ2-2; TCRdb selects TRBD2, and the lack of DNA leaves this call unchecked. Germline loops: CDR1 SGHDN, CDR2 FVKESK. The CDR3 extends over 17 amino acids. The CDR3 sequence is CASSQSQRESITGELFF.

The CDR3 loop reads CASSYALLAGGTDEQFF. This chain connects TRBV6-6 to TRBJ2-1; TCRdb picks TRBD2, but there is no DNA to check that call. This CDR3 is built from 17 residues. Germline V CDR1 and CDR2: MNHNY, SVGAGI (reference sequence).

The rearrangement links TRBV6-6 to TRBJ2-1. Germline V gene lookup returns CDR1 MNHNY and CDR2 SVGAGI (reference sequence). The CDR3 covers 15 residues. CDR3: CASSYSQVRFDEQFF.

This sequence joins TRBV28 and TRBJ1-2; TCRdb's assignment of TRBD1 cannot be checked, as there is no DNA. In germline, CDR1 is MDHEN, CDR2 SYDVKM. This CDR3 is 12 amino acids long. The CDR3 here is CASSGDSYGYTF.

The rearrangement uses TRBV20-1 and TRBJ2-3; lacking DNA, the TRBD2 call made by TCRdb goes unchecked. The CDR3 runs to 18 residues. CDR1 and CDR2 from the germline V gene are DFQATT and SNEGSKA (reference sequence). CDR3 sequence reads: CSARDIVGAGGMGDTQYF.

CDR3 sequence reads: CASRDYSYNEQFF. The rearrangement joins TRBV12-5 to TRBJ2-1; TCRdb's D call of TRBD2 is untestable without DNA. CDR1 is LGHNT, CDR2 FRNRAP, per germline. The CDR3 totals 13 residues.

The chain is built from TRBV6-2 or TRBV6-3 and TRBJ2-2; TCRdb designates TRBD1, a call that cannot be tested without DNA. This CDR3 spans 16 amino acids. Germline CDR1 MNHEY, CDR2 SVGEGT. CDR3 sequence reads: CASSYVVGQGTGELFF.

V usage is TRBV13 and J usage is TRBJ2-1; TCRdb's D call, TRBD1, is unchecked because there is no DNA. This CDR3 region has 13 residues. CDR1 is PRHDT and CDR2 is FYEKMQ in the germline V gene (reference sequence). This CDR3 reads CASGRDNYNEQFF.

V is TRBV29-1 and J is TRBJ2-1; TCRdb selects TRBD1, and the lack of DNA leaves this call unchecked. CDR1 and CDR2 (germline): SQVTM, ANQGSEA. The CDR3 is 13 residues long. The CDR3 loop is CSVGQGAADEQFF.

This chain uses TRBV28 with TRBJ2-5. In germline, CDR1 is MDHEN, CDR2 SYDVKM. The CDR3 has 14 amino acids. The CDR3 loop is CASSPYRPQETQYF.